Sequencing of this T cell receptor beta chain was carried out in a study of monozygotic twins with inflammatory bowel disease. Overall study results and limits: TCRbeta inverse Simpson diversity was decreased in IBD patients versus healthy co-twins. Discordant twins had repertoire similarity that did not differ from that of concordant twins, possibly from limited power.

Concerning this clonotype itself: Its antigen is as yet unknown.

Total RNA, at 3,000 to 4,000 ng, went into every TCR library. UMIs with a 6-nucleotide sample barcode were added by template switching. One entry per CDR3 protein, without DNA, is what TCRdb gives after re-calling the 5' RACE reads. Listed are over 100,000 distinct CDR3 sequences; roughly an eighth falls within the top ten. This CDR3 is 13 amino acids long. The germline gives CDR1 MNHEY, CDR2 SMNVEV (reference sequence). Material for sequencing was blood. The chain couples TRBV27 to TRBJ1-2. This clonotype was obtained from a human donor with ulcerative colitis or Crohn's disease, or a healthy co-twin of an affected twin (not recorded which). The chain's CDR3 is CASSLSEGYGYTF.